One and the same sample provided the 27 T cell receptor beta chains below, sequenced in a study of technical replicates of blood from a few donors. Sequencing was performed with immunoSEQ multiplex PCR; in TCRdb, only in-frame clones are kept and a portion is missing. The sample yields about 81,000 clones, roughly 96% seen once. The sequencing sample was made of T cells isolated from PBMCs. These receptors were obtained from a human donor in good health.

This clone has only one observation. This chain links TRBV18 with TRBJ1-1; tentative D call: TRBD1 (6 bases). V was cut by 3 bases and J by 3 bases, with 32 bases left in between. The CDR3 loop spans 21 amino acids. CDR1 and CDR2 from the germline V gene are KGHSH and LQKENI. The CDR3 here is CASSPKLPRRGQSPLDTEAFF. The CDR3, as DNA: TGTGCCAGCTCACCTAAACTCCCCCGCCGAGGACAGTCCCCTCTCGACACTGAAGCTTTCTTT. The full variable domain, with the rest looked up from reference TRBV18 and TRBJ1-1, is NAGVMQNPRHLVRRRGQEARLRCSPMKGHSHVYWYRQLPEEGLKFMVYLQKENIIDESGMPKERFSAEFPKEGPSILRIQQVVRGDSAAYFCASSPKLPRRGQSPLDTEAFFGQGTRLTVV.

V and J are TRBV5-1 and TRBJ2-7; D perhaps matches TRBD2 (6 bases). V lost 8 bases, J lost 6 bases, and 21 bases lay in between. Germline V gene data show CDR1 as SGHRS and CDR2 as YFSETQ. CDR3 size: 14 residues. CDR3 sequence: CASVQMEGSREQYF. DNA of the CDR3: TGCGCCAGTGTACAGATGGAGGGATCTCGCGAGCAGTACTTC.

The V call is TRBV28, the J call TRBJ1-5, with TRBD1 identical over 7 bases. The V gene's germline CDR1 is MDHEN and CDR2 SYDVKM. There are 16 residues in the CDR3. After removal of 6 bases from V and 1 base from J, the junction contained 9 bases not matched to a gene. DNA of the CDR3: TGTGCCAGCAGGGACGACAGGGTCAGAAGCAATCAGCCCCAGCATTTT. This encodes CASRDDRVRSNQPQHF.

This sequence joins TRBV6-5 and TRBJ2-5, with TRBD1 matching over 7 bases. The CDR3 spans 13 residues. Germline loops: CDR1 MNHEY, CDR2 SVGAGI. V lost 6 bases, J lost 3 bases, and 4 bases stayed unmatched. The CDR3 bases are TGTGCCAGCAGGACCGGGACAGAAGAGACCCAGTACTTC. Translating gives CASRTGTEETQYF.

This chain connects TRBV6-1 to TRBJ2-7, with a possible D match to TRBD2 (5 bases). The V gene's germline CDR1 is MNHNS and CDR2 SASEGT. V gave up 6 bases and J gave up 2 bases, with 14 bases separating them. The CDR3 loop spans 14 amino acids. The CDR3 sequence is CASSLRGAAYEQYF. In DNA form, the CDR3 reads TGTGCCAGCAGCCTCCGGGGTGCAGCCTACGAGCAGTACTTC.

This chain joins TRBV2 and TRBJ2-5, with unresolved D. This CDR3 region has 14 residues. V lost 3 bases and J lost 5, with 13 bases in between. Germline CDR1 and CDR2: SNHLY and FYNNEI. CDR3 loop: CASSDGLEDETQYF. CDR3 bases: TGTGCCAGCAGTGACGGTCTAGAAGATGAGACCCAGTACTTC.

V gene TRBV6-1 combines with J gene TRBJ1-2; D perhaps matches TRBD1 (6 bases). V lost 3 bases to trimming and J lost 8 bases, with 10 bases between them. CDR3 length: 12 amino acids. CDR1 is MNHNS and CDR2 is SASEGT in the germline V gene. CDR3 in amino acids: CASSETGWGYTF. CDR3 bases: TGTGCCAGCAGTGAGACAGGTTGGGGCTACACCTTC.

The gene calls are TRBV29-1 and TRBJ2-2, with D possibly TRBD2 on 5 matching bases. Germline lookup yields CDR1 SQVTM and CDR2 ANQGSEA. This CDR3 is 15 amino acids long. Trimming cost V 4 bases and J 2 bases, with 14 bases left between them. The DNA of the CDR3 is TGCAGCGTTGTTGAGGGCGGACCTAACACCGGGGAGCTGTTTTTT. It yields the protein CSVVEGGPNTGELFF.

This clone was seen only once. This chain uses TRBV28 with TRBJ2-6, with TRBD1 matching over 9 bases. The junction had 4 bases not matched to a gene; V was cut back by 5 bases and J by 5 bases. In germline, CDR1 is MDHEN, CDR2 SYDVKM. The CDR3 has 15 amino acids. Here the CDR3 reads CASSAQGAWANVLTF. CDR3 in DNA: TGTGCCAGCAGTGCACAGGGGGCTTGGGCCAACGTCCTGACTTTC. The entire variable domain, with the rest obtained from reference TRBV28 and TRBJ2-6, is as follows: DVKVTQSSRYLVKRTGEKVFLECVQDMDHENMFWYRQDPGLGLRLIYFSYDVKMKEKGDIPEGYSVSREKKERFSLILESASTNQTSMYLCASSAQGAWANVLTFGAGSRLTVL.

The V and J genes are TRBV7-9 and TRBJ1-2; 7 nucleotides match TRBD1. Trimming cost V 2 bases and J 4 bases; bases outside gene matches: 10. The CDR3 consists of 16 residues. The germline V gene encodes CDR1 SEHNR and CDR2 FQNEAQ (reference sequence). CDR3 in amino acids: CASSLSATRGAYGYTF. The CDR3 region has the DNA TGTGCCAGCAGCTTAAGTGCTACCAGGGGGGCCTATGGCTACACCTTC.

The V and J genes are TRBV11-3 and TRBJ1-6; 7 nucleotides match TRBD1. The V and J ends lost 4 bases and 19 bases, in that order; junction bases with no gene match: 10. CDR1 is SGHNT, CDR2 YENEEA, per germline. This CDR3 is built from 12 residues. The CDR3 sequence: CASSSLGTGEHF. The CDR3, as DNA: TGTGCCAGCAGCTCCCTCGGCACAGGGGAACACTTT.

The chain combines TRBV19 with TRBJ1-5; D not certain. CDR1 is LNHDA and CDR2 is SQIVND in the germline V gene (reference sequence). The V gene lost 7 bases and the J gene lost 3 bases, with 13 bases spanning the gap. This CDR3 has 14 amino acids. The CDR3 DNA is TGTGCCAGTAATAAGGGAGGCTACAATCAGCCCCAGCATTTT. Residues: CASNKGGYNQPQHF.

The rearrangement joins TRBV7-9 to TRBJ1-5, with TRBD1 identical over 7 bases. The CDR3 is 14 amino acids. Germline CDR1 reads SEHNR; CDR2 reads FQNEAQ (reference sequence). Trimming cost V 5 bases and J 3 bases; bases outside gene matches: 4. CDR3 in amino acids: CASSRDRANQPQHF. CDR3 sequence (DNA): TGTGCCAGCAGCAGAGACAGGGCCAATCAGCCCCAGCATTTT.

The J gene is TRBJ1-4, the V gene TRBV28, with D perhaps matching TRBD1 (6 bases). The germline V gene has CDR1 MDHEN and CDR2 SYDVKM. V was pared by 10 bases and J by 6 bases, with 21 bases between. The CDR3 is 15 residues long. CDR3 in DNA: TGTGCCACCTTGAGCTTACAGGGTGTACATGAAAAACTGTTTTTT. It codes for CATLSLQGVHEKLFF.

This sequence joins TRBV14 and TRBJ2-1; a weak D match, TRBD2 (6 bases). CDR3 length: 17 residues. Deletions cut 4 bases from V and 8 bases from J, with 24 bases between. The germline V gene has CDR1 SGHDN and CDR2 FVKESK. The CDR3 loop reads CASSPRTTRPSWDEQFF. CDR3 DNA sequence: TGTGCCAGCAGCCCCCGGACTACCAGACCCTCGTGGGATGAGCAGTTCTTC. The full variable domain, completed using reference TRBV14 and TRBJ2-1, is EAGVTQFPSHSVIEKGQTVTLRCDPISGHDNLYWYRRVMGKEIKFLLHFVKESKQDESGMPNNRFLAERTGGTYSTLKVQPAELEDSGVYFCASSPRTTRPSWDEQFFGPGTRLTVL.

The rearrangement uses TRBV19 and TRBJ2-7; 8 bases agree with TRBD1. Germline-derived CDR1 and CDR2 are LNHDA and SQIVND (reference sequence). CDR3 length: 15 residues. Losses at the gene ends were 4 bases for V and 0 bases for J; bases not matched to a gene: 5. In DNA form, the CDR3 reads TGTGCCAGTAGTACGAACGGACAGGGCTCCTACGAGCAGTACTTC. It encodes CASSTNGQGSYEQYF.

This clone is a singleton in its sample. The CDR3 DNA reads as TGTGCTAGTGGTTTACTCCTGACAGGGGACTATAACACTGAAGCTTTCTTT. Translation gives CASGLLLTGDYNTEAFF. The chain has TRBV12-5 and TRBJ1-1; 8 nucleotides agree with TRBD1. V lost 3 bases, J lost 2 bases, and 11 bases stayed unmatched. The CDR3 loop spans 17 amino acids. The germline CDR1 and CDR2 sequences are LGHNT and FRNRAP.

This chain uses TRBV9 with TRBJ2-6; 9 positions match TRBD1. The CDR3 spans 19 residues. Germline V gene data show CDR1 as SGDLS and CDR2 as YYNGEE. V shed 0 bases and J 0 bases; nucleotides not matched to a gene: 7. CDR3 loop: CASSVAQGQGVSGANVLTF. DNA of the CDR3: TGTGCCAGCAGCGTAGCCCAGGGACAGGGAGTCTCTGGGGCCAACGTCCTGACTTTC. Full variable domain (missing parts from reference TRBV9 and TRBJ2-6): DSGVTQTPKHLITATGQRVTLRCSPRSGDLSVYWYQQSLDQGLQFLIQYYNGEERAKGNILERFSAQQFPDLHSELNLSSLELGDSALYFCASSVAQGQGVSGANVLTFGAGSRLTVL.

This clone was counted once. The gene calls are TRBV28 and TRBJ2-7; 8 nucleotides line up with TRBD1. The CDR3 extends over 12 amino acids. Trimming at V came to 6 bases and at J to 6 bases, leaving 4 bases not matched to a gene. CDR1 and CDR2 from the germline V gene are MDHEN and SYDVKM. The CDR3 spells CASSSGGCEQYF. The CDR3 DNA reads TGTGCCAGCAGCTCAGGGGGCTGCGAGCAGTACTTC.

This chain joins TRBV19 and TRBJ1-2; 8 positions match TRBD1. The CDR3 has 17 residues. Germline V gene data show CDR1 as LNHDA and CDR2 as SQIVND (reference sequence). J was trimmed by 4 bases and V by 3 bases; bases with no gene match: 13. CDR3 protein: CASSIGKGTGRIYGYTF. CDR3 DNA: TGTGCCAGTAGTATTGGTAAGGGGACAGGAAGGATCTATGGCTACACCTTC. The variable domain in full, with the rest retrieved from reference TRBV19 and TRBJ1-2, is DGGITQSPKYLFRKEGQNVTLSCEQNLNHDAMYWYRQDPGQGLRLIYYSQIVNDFQKGDIAEGYSVSREKKESFPLTVTSAQKNPTAFYLCASSIGKGTGRIYGYTFGSGTRLTVV.

In its sample, this clone was seen once. The gene calls are TRBV5-4 and TRBJ2-3; 8 bases line up with TRBD1. The trim removed 5 bases at V and 4 bases at J, leaving 6 bases unmatched. CDR3 length equals 14 residues. Germline assignment: CDR1 SGHNT and CDR2 YYREEE (reference sequence). In nucleotides, the CDR3 is TGTGCCAGCAGTCAGGACAGGGTCTCAGATACGCAGTATTTT. It codes for CASSQDRVSDTQYF.

The chain carries TRBV10-3 and TRBJ2-3, with TRBD2 matching over 8 bases. The CDR3 is 15 amino acids. V trimming: 9 bases; J trimming: 0 bases; junction bases outside the gene matches: 8. The V gene's germline CDR1 is ENHRY and CDR2 SYGVKD. Here the CDR3 reads CAMASSGSSTDTQYF. As DNA, the CDR3 is TGTGCCATGGCGTCAAGCGGGAGTAGCACAGATACGCAGTATTTT.

The chain carries TRBV7-9 and TRBJ1-2, with a weak D call TRBD1 (6 bases). CDR3 length: 14 residues. From germline, CDR1 is SEHNR and CDR2 FQNEAQ (reference sequence). The germline V and J ends were trimmed by 3 bases and 4 bases, with 12 bases remaining between them. In DNA, the CDR3 is TGTGCCAGCAGCTTGGACAGCGGTCCCTATGGCTACACCTTC. Translated: CASSLDSGPYGYTF.

V and J are TRBV7-8 and TRBJ2-5; D is possibly TRBD1 (6 bases). The CDR3 extends over 14 amino acids. Germline V CDR1 and CDR2: SGHVS, FQNEAQ. The V and J ends lost 5 bases and 2 bases respectively, with 12 bases between them. CDR3 bases: TGTGCCAGCAGCATCAGGGGCCTACAAGAGACCCAGTACTTC. Protein: CASSIRGLQETQYF.

CDR3 loop: CASSYFRRSSSGNTIYF. The CDR3 DNA reads as TGTGCCAGCAGCTACTTCCGACGGAGCAGCTCTGGAAACACCATATATTTT. This rearrangement joins TRBV13 to TRBJ1-3; D ambiguous. This CDR3 spans 17 amino acids. Germline V gene lookup returns CDR1 PRHDT and CDR2 FYEKMQ (reference sequence). Trimming took off 4 bases at V and 0 bases at J, with 16 bases between the two ends.

The rearrangement uses TRBV19 and TRBJ2-7; TRBD1 agrees at 9 bases. V shed 5 bases, J shed 3 bases, and the junction held 8 bases outside the gene matches. This CDR3 has 15 residues. Germline-derived CDR1 and CDR2 are LNHDA and SQIVND (reference sequence). This CDR3 is CASSSGRTGVYEQYF. The CDR3 bases are TGTGCCAGTAGTTCCGGCCGGACAGGGGTCTACGAGCAGTACTTC.

The chain combines TRBV10-2 with TRBJ2-1; a possible D gene is TRBD2 (6 bases). The V end was cut by 5 bases, the J end by 3 bases, with 14 bases between. The CDR3 sequence is 15 residues long. CDR1 and CDR2 from the germline V gene are WSHSY and SAAADI. The CDR3 DNA reads as TGCGCCAGCAGTACCCCCATCGGGGGCTACAATGAGCAGTTCTTC. Its protein product is CASSTPIGGYNEQFF.